This T cell receptor beta chain was sequenced for a study of blood T cell repertoires in COVID-19 (dated by TCRdb to between 2020 and 2021). Concerning the study at large: Samples from collaborators originated in the United States, Italy and Spain and spanned both the acute and convalescent phases of COVID-19. Samples came from the ongoing ImmuneRACE study (first 160 participants) plus 1,254 subjects from 6 global collaborators. The prospective study material was composed of cDNA or gDNA derived from T cells, B-cell-depleted T cells, or PBMCs. The sample metadata nearly always contained a de-identified subject ID, COVID-19 status, age in years and sex. Where available, HLA class I and class II types were obtained from metadata supplied by the sample provider rather than from assay-based typing. Subjects who had been exposed to COVID-19, were actively infected with it, or had recovered from it provided the deeply sampled blood TCRbeta repertoires that made up the dataset. A freely available public database, intended as a resource for researchers studying the immune response to SARS-CoV-2, is where the repertoires were released. Summary of the overall study and its limitations: How much clinical and demographic metadata was included differed by source and by participant, and the metadata was provided uncurated.

Regarding this clone: The antigen it recognizes is unknown. The input lacks base qualities; no much larger clone sits a single base away.

V trim: 0 bases; J trim: 2 bases; unmatched bases: 7. The CDR1 and CDR2 encoded by the germline V gene are MGHRA and YSYEKL. The CDR3 goes from the cysteine to the phenylalanine over 16 residues. Left in the record is the CDR3 DNA by itself, 48 bases read in frame from the first base. TCRbeta CDR3 regions were amplified from genomic DNA using the immunoSEQ Assay, a bias-controlled multiplex PCR. For the original study's pipeline: The number of nucleated cells in each sample was estimated from the amplification of reference gene primers within the assay. To quantify the absolute abundance of each unique TCRbeta CDR3 rearrangement, sequence reads were collapsed and filtered. For each sample, productive Simpson clonality was calculated by taking the square root of Simpson's diversity index across productive rearrangements. What TCRdb holds here is the immuneACCESS table cut down to in-frame rearrangements. Part of the clones is not present; checked against another copy, under half of the missing clones reflect an unresolved V gene, and the others are unexplained. The DNA gave D and trimming, while V, J and clone size come from that table. Counted in this sample were over 250,000 clones; around 88% of them appeared once. The ten largest clones take up over 7.5% of the sample.

Participants in the prospective study were aged 18 to 89 years, lived in about two dozen United States geographic areas, and enrolled through a virtual design. In the prospective study, cohorts were assigned on the basis of participant-reported clinical history obtained from a screening survey and a study questionnaire. For ImmuneRACE Cohort 3, a participant was defined as recovered based on two consecutive negative NP/OP PCR tests, clearance by a healthcare professional, or resolution of symptoms. Each participant in the prospective study had whole blood, serum and a nasopharyngeal or oropharyngeal swab collected by mobile phlebotomists. Additional blood draws and questionnaires over an approximately two-month period could optionally be provided by prospective study participants. Before DNA extraction, prospective study blood samples were shipped either frozen or at room temperature.

Recombination connected TRBV4-1 to TRBJ2-7; TRBD1 agrees with 7 junctional bases. Material: PBMCs or T cells enriched from blood (not recorded which). The source of this sequence is a man in his forties who had recovered from COVID-19. Here is the DNA: TGCGCCAGCAGCCAAGATCTAGGGGGCGAAACCTACGAGCAGTACTTC. It encodes CASSQDLGGETYEQYF.